This TCR beta chain emerged from a study of blood T cell repertoires in COVID-19. TCRdb keeps only in-frame clones here, not all; method: immunoSEQ multiplex PCR. Of about 280,000 clones listed, approximately 89% are singletons. CDR3 length: 14 amino acids. J lost 6 bases, V lost 4 bases, and 8 bases had no gene match. Germline V lookup: CDR1 GTSNPN, CDR2 SVGIG (reference sequence). Sequenced sample: PBMCs or T cells enriched from blood (not recorded which). The sequence derives from a man in his forties who had been exposed to COVID-19. The chain uses TRBV30 and TRBJ2-7; 11 nucleotides line up with TRBD1. CDR3 protein: CAWMPGQGVGEQYF. The CDR3 DNA is TGTGCCTGGATGCCGGGACAGGGGGTTGGCGAGCAGTACTTC. Together with reference TRBV30 and TRBJ2-7, the CDR3 gives the full variable domain: SQTIHQWPATLVQPVGSPLSLECTVEGTSNPNLYWYRQAAGRGLQLLFYSVGIGQISSEVPQNLSASRPQDRQFILSSKKLLLSDSGFYLCAWMPGQGVGEQYFGPGTRLTVT.